The source of this TCR beta chain is a study of regulatory T cells in long-lasting Graves disease. Noted time point: persistent/refractory GD, antithyroid drugs over 5 years with positive TRAb. PBMC-derived RNA was used for the TCR library. An endocrinology unit in Xi'an, China, supplied the patients. On this clonotype itself: Its cognate antigen is unknown.

The germline CDR1 and CDR2 sequences are KGHDR and SFDVKD. Trimming cost V 4 bases and J 3 bases, with 20 bases left between them. The CDR3 spans 17 residues. CDR3-region Arm-PCR and iRepertoire HTBI primers produced the TCR beta libraries. TCRdb called the multiplex PCR reads again in MiXCR, with one record for every CDR3 protein. The data hold roughly 450,000 distinct CDR3 sequences, with around a fifth observed a single time. The study, taken as a whole, reports: Persistent disease exhibited a predilection for TRBV28, TRBJ1-2 and TRBJ2-5.

The sequencing here drew on peripheral blood mononuclear cells (PBMCs), taken when the disease was refractory, from a patient treated with antithyroid drugs. This chain links TRBV24-1 with TRBJ1-1; possibly TRBD1 for D (6 bases). This clonotype was obtained from a female donor with Graves disease. DNA for the CDR3: TGTGCCACCAGTGACCTTTATCGGGGGGGCTCGGACACTGAAGCTTTCTTT. This gives the protein CATSDLYRGGSDTEAFF.